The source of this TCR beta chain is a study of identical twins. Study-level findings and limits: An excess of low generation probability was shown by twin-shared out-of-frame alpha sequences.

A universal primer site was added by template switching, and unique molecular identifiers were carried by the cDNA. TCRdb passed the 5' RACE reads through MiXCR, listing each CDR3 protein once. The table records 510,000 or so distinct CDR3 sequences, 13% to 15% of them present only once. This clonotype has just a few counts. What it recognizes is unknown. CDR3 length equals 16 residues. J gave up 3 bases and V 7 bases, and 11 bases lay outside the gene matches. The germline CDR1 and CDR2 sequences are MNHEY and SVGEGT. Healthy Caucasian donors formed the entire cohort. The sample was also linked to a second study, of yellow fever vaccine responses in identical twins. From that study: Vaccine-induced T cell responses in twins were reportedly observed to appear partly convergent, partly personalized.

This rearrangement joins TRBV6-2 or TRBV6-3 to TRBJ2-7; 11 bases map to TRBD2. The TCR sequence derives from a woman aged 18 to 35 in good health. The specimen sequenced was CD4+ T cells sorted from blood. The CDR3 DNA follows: TGTGCCAGCACCCGCGACGGGACTAGCGGTTTCTACGAGCAGTACTTC. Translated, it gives CASTRDGTSGFYEQYF.